This TCR beta chain was identified in a study of identical twins (dated by TCRdb to the mid-2010s). Some background on the complete study: To test whether fetal clonotypes persist, this study deep-sequenced TCR alpha and beta repertoires from monozygotic twins, from unrelated adults of various ages, and from cord blood. Replicate twin experiments were performed at different times using different library preparation protocols to rule out contamination. The research as a whole found: Out-of-frame TCR alpha sharing in monozygotic twins was systematically underestimated by recombination models, whereas sharing between unrelated individuals was in agreement with the recombination models. Out-of-frame TCR alpha sequences shared between twins showed an excess of low generation-probability sequences compared with coincidental sharing between unrelated individuals. Because the same donors could not be followed over many years, the conclusions relied on cross-sectional statistical analysis. Zero-insertion analyses could be partly confounded by invariant T cells such as MAIT and iNKT, though diverse VJ usage argued against such confounding for most clonotypes. Fewer insertions were carried by abundant cord blood beta clonotypes; a weaker similar trend was observed in young adult naive repertoires, while no such trend was observed in memory repertoires. A weaker excess of twin sharing was found in beta out-of-frame sequences because the signal-to-noise ratio was lowered by fewer shared sequences.

Only healthy Caucasian donors were included. The twin cohort consisted of three pairs of female monozygotic twins, all aged roughly 18 to 30 years. The RNA used for TCR libraries was isolated from peripheral blood mononuclear cells. The sample holds a few counts of this clonotype. The antigen it binds to is not known. Per-base quality was not reported, and no clone a single base away is much larger than it. Taken from cysteine to phenylalanine, the CDR3 has 12 residues. The kept DNA is CDR3 alone, 36 bases in frame from the first base. The germline V gene (reference sequence) specifies SSHAT as CDR1 and FNYEAQ as CDR2. Library preparation employed 5' RACE. Sequencing instrument: Illumina HiSeq 2000. Template switching introduced a universal primer binding site; the final cDNA contained a unique molecular identifier, enabling accurate counting of TCR cDNA molecules. First-strand cDNA for TCR alpha and beta chains was synthesized from specific primers in the conserved constant-segment region. To control for contamination, every cDNA library was double barcoded, receiving both a SMART-Mk sample barcode and Illumina barcodes. TruSeq adapter sequences and Illumina sample barcodes were added in two successive PCR steps. The Illumina HiSeq platform was used with custom primers to sequence TCR alpha and beta cDNA libraries. Per the original workflow: Unique molecular identifiers were extracted from raw reads with MiGEC, and CDR3 positions were determined with MiXCR. Recombination models were inferred per individual with the repgenHMM and IGoR tools using an EM algorithm. The tcR package in R was used for shared clonotype analysis, with sharing normalized by the product of cloneset sizes. Out-of-frame nonproductive sequences were analyzed to study raw recombination free of thymic and clonal selection effects. The public reads were reanalyzed by TCRdb: fastp trimming at Q25, MiXCR alignment, in-frame beta chains only. When rows share a CDR3 protein, they turn into one entry using the most common DNA and genes. TCRdb, rather than the study authors, made the V and J calls. This sample gives some 730,000 distinct CDR3 sequences in total; over 15% of them show up just once. The ten top clones hold 10% to 15% of the sample.

These data were also filed under a second study, of T cells expressing NK-cell markers. That second publication adds: Several donors provided sorted CD3+CD56+NKG2C+, CD3+CD56+NKG2C- and CD3+CD56-NKG2C+ T-cell subsets, whose TCR beta-chain repertoires were profiled. Among the eight sequenced donors, only one was HCMV-seronegative, while the other seven were HCMV-seropositive. In several experiments an anti-gammadeltaTCR antibody was added to restrict sorting to alphabetaTCR-expressing T cells. In over five donors, the dominant CD3+CD56+NKG2C+ clonotypes were found to rank among the top 10 CD8+ clonotypes and to make up about 1.0-7.0% of CD8+ T cells. Those dominant clonotypes were again the most abundant among CD3+CD56-NKG2C+ cells in a few donors, at 28.3-60.1%. Whether the expanded NKG2C-expressing T cell clones were specific for HCMV antigens remained unclear. All eight donors whose samples were sequenced were randomly selected healthy volunteers, three of them men and five women. HCMV serostatus was determined by detecting HCMV-specific IgG in serum with a commercial ELISA kit. Bulk peripheral blood T-cell repertoires were additionally sequenced from unsorted PBMC for over five donors. MIGEC was used to demultiplex reads and group reads by UMI, and MiTCR was used to assemble and quantify clonotypes. To exclude erroneous sequences, only TCR cDNA sequences supported by at least two reads were retained. The tcR package was used for downstream repertoire analysis, with clonotypes matched between fractions based on CDR3 nucleotide sequence plus V segment. VDJmatch was used to annotate antigen specificity against VDJdb, with one amino acid substitution allowed in CDR3.

The sequence was collected from a woman younger than 30 in good health. The chain couples TRBV7-7 to TRBJ2-5; 7 of the junction bases match TRBD1. Sequenced sample: PBMCs. The CDR3 region reads CARPGGKETQYF. The bases read TGTGCTAGGCCAGGGGGAAAAGAGACCCAGTACTTC.